This TCR beta chain comes out of a study of blood T cell repertoires in COVID-19. Across the study: Sample material is recorded as cDNA or gDNA derived from T cells, B-cell-depleted T cells, or PBMCs.

Profiled with immunoSEQ multiplex PCR; TCRdb holds only in-frame clones, not every one. The sample yields around 120,000 clones, approximately 90% seen once. Trimming left V 5 bases short and J 7 bases short, with 11 bases between. Germline CDR1 MNHEY, CDR2 SVGAGI. This CDR3 spans 13 amino acids. The TCR sequence derives from a woman of 80 years or more with acute or convalescent COVID-19. The sample taken for sequencing was peripheral blood. The chain carries TRBV6-5 and TRBJ2-2, with D maybe TRBD1 (6 bases). The CDR3 coding sequence is TGTGCCAGCAGTCTACAGGGTATCGGGGAGCTGTTTTTT. It yields the protein CASSLQGIGELFF.